The sequence of this T cell receptor beta chain was determined in a study of blood T cell repertoires in COVID-19. The wider study: Both acute and convalescent COVID-19 samples were obtained from the United States, Italy and Spain. The cDNA or gDNA used as material had been derived from T cells, B-cell-depleted T cells, or PBMCs.

Some clones are missing from TCRdb's copy, which holds only in-frame ones; the method was immunoSEQ multiplex PCR. Altogether 50,000 to 60,000 clones are present, about nine tenths being singletons, with the ten largest covering 6.2%. From germline, CDR1 is SGHTA and CDR2 FQGNSA. The CDR3 covers 15 residues. The ends were cut back, 4 bases at V and 7 bases at J, with 14 bases in the middle. This clone was seen only once. Sequencing was performed on peripheral blood. This chain uses TRBV7-2 with TRBJ1-6; D gene uncertain. The sequence was collected from a man in his forties with acute or convalescent COVID-19. CDR3 sequence reads: CASSSVPAGNSPLHF. For the CDR3, the DNA is TGTGCCAGCAGCTCCGTCCCAGCGGGGAATTCACCCCTCCACTTT.